This T cell receptor (beta chain) appears in the sequencing data of a study of beta chain features in type 1 diabetes. The entirety of the isolated RNA underwent reverse transcription, so expressed TCRB transcripts were sequenced. Repertoires were generated with immunoSEQ multiplex PCR, while TCRdb's copy carries only in-frame clones and drops some. The sample carries around 16,000 clones, approximately 50% recorded once. CDR3 length: 19 residues. V lost 3 bases, J lost 0 bases, and 12 bases stayed unmatched. Per germline, CDR1 SGHRS and CDR2 YFSETQ. J is TRBJ2-3 and V is TRBV5-1; 11 bases agree with TRBD2. The source is a woman between 18 and 29 years old in good health. Sequencing was carried out using stem cell memory CD4+ T cells from blood. CDR3 region: CASSSGLAGGAPSTDTQYF. CDR3 in DNA: TGCGCCAGCAGCTCCGGTCTAGCGGGAGGCGCTCCTAGCACAGATACGCAGTATTTT.